This T cell receptor beta chain was found in a study of shared clonotypes between healthy human individuals. Study overall: Sampling drew on donors who were a couple of women and a few men aged 18 to 49.

Only one count was recorded for this clone. Positively selected for CCR7, the CD45RO-negative cells used as naive CD8 cells excluded terminally differentiated effector memory CD45RA+ cells. The ends were cut back, 3 bases at V and 6 bases at J, with 9 bases in the middle. This CDR3 has 14 amino acids. Germline CDR1 reads MNHEY; CDR2 reads SVGAGI. Running of the assay took place at deep level. In replicate PCRs of sorted subsets, about 200 ng DNA, roughly 31,000 T cell genomes, was used. Profiling relied on immunoSEQ multiplex PCR, and the TCRdb table lists in-frame clones only, not all of them. The sample lists about 2 million clones; about 95% were seen once.

This sequence joins TRBV6-5 and TRBJ1-6; the D gene is possibly TRBD1 (5 bases). The sequencing input was naive CD8+ T cells sorted from blood. The source is a man between 18 and 29 years old in good health. In nucleotides, the CDR3 is TGTGCCAGCAGTTATGGGGGAAGTAATTCACCCCTCCACTTT. Residues: CASSYGGSNSPLHF.